This note documents a single T cell receptor (beta chain) sequence. What it binds is unknown. The method was immunoSEQ multiplex PCR; TCRdb's version includes in-frame clones alone and lacks a portion of them. The repertoire holds around 30,000 clones, with roughly 60% as singletons. From cryopreserved PBMCs came around 2 micrograms of genomic DNA used for TCR beta libraries. This sample is part of a study of cytotoxic CD8 clonotypes in ibrutinib-treated CLL. Study-wide background: Mean productive templates were 255,043; mean productive rearrangements were approximately 94,000.

Broader study findings: Under therapy, public clonotypes either contracted or stayed stable, and they were uncommon.

J was trimmed by 3 bases and V by 5 bases; bases with no gene match: 6. This CDR3 has 15 residues. Germline values: CDR1 SEHNR, CDR2 FQNEAQ (reference sequence). This chain links TRBV7-9 with TRBJ2-1; 8 bases match TRBD2. Sample: PBMCs, taken before ibrutinib treatment. The sequence derives from a human donor with chronic lymphocytic leukemia. CDR3 in amino acids: CASSRGSGGYNEQFF. The CDR3 DNA reads as TGTGCCAGCAGCCGAGGAAGCGGGGGCTACAATGAGCAGTTCTTC.